Shown below are 28 T cell receptor beta chains from a single sample sequenced in a study of tumor and adjacent non-tumor tissue in lung cancer. This sample's RNA came from whole unsorted tissue. A modified ARM-PCR protocol with three rounds of nested PCR amplified TCRbeta. TCRdb called the multiplex PCR reads again in MiXCR, with one record for every CDR3 protein. There are some 80,000 distinct CDR3 sequences in the sample; 72% occur only once, and about a tenth lies in the top ten. Sequencing was done on a sample of lung tumor tissue. These receptors came from a woman in her 40s with non-small cell lung cancer.

This clonotype has a single count. The rearrangement joins TRBV6-5 to TRBJ2-2; D gene ambiguous. Germline V gene sequence: CDR1 MNHEY, CDR2 SVGAGI. The CDR3 has 13 amino acids. The CDR3 region has the DNA TGTGCTGGCAGCTATATGACACCAGGGGAGCTGTTTTTT. Translation gives CAGSYMTPGELFF.

For this clonotype: Since a much larger clone is just one base distant, this may be a read error. V is TRBV5-1 and J is TRBJ1-1; D unclear. Germline V gene sequence: CDR1 SGHRS, CDR2 YFSETQ. This CDR3 is 15 amino acids long. The CDR3 nucleotides are TGCGCCAGCAGCTTGACGTCAGGTCGGAACACTGAAGTTTTCTTT. It yields the protein CASSLTSGRNTEVFF.

The chain couples TRBV12-3 or TRBV12-4 to TRBJ1-5, with no clear D. Matching the DNA end better, TRBJ2-3 makes the J call doubtful. The CDR3 runs to 15 residues. In DNA form, the CDR3 reads TGTGCCAGCAGTTCCGATAGGATTAGCAATCAGCCCCAGTATTTT. This translates into CASSSDRISNQPQYF.

Points on this clonotype: The conserved closing phenylalanine or tryptophan is absent in this CDR3, likely reflecting a read error. The limits of the CDR3 on the DNA are not certain, so only TCRdb's listed CDR3 is given. This sequence joins TRBV11-2 and TRBJ2-7; the listed D gene, TRBD1, was not tested against the DNA. From germline, CDR1 is SGHAT and CDR2 FQNNGV. The CDR3 contains 13 residues when both ends are counted. The CDR3 spells CARSPNRDRERYI.

This clonotype came up a few times. A read error is possible here, since a much larger clone lies one base away. V gene TRBV10-2 combines with J gene TRBJ1-6; 8 bases map to TRBD1. Germline CDR1 reads WSHSY; CDR2 reads SAAADI. The CDR3 loop spans 15 amino acids. In DNA, the CDR3 is TGCGCCAGCAATGAGACCGGACAGGGATTCTCACCCCTCCACTTT. Encoded protein: CASNETGQGFSPLHF.

This clonotype was recorded at least ten times. In DNA, the CDR3 is TGCAGTGCTAGAGATGCATGGACTAGCGGGAACTACGAGCAGTACTTC. Its translation: CSARDAWTSGNYEQYF. This chain links TRBV20-1 with TRBJ2-7; TRBD2 agrees at 12 bases. Looked up from germline, CDR1 is DFQATT and CDR2 is SNEGSKA (reference sequence). Losses at the gene ends were 0 bases for V and 3 bases for J; bases not matched to a gene: 6. This CDR3 has 16 residues.

Concerning this clonotype: A read error may produce the germline difference seen at one junction end. The gene calls are TRBV29-1 and TRBJ1-1; D is unresolved. The CDR3 extends over 12 amino acids. Germline V gene sequence: CDR1 SQVTM, CDR2 ANQGSEA. In DNA, the CDR3 is TGCAGCGTTGGGTACGTGAACTCTGAAGCTTTCTTT. Its protein is CSVGYVNSEAFF.

Concerning this clonotype itself: One end of the junction varies from germline; a read error may be responsible. The genes are TRBV29-1 and TRBJ2-7; D remains ambiguous. In germline, CDR1 is SQVTM, CDR2 ANQGSEA. This CDR3 has 12 residues. CDR3: CGVGSSNREQYF. CDR3 coding DNA: TGCGGGGTTGGAAGTAGCAACCGCGAGCAATACTTC.

This chain connects TRBV28 to TRBJ1-2, with D perhaps TRBD1 (6 bases). V was pared by 7 bases and J by 10 bases, with 16 bases between. The germline gives CDR1 MDHEN, CDR2 SYDVKM. The CDR3 totals 12 residues. CDR3 nucleotide sequence: TGTGCCAGCAACAGAGGGGGGAATGTCTACACCTTC. It is translated as CASNRGGNVYTF.

To note about this clonotype: A single base separates this from a much larger clone, so it may be a read error. The chain uses TRBV28 and TRBJ1-6, with D hard to call. Trimming pared 5 bases from V and 5 bases from J, leaving 1 base between. The germline V gene encodes CDR1 MDHEN and CDR2 SYDVKM. The CDR3 has 11 residues. The CDR3 reads CASSDNSPLHF. CDR3 in DNA: TGTGCCAGCAGTGATAATTCACCCCTCCACTTT. Combining the CDR3 with reference TRBV28 and TRBJ1-6 gives the whole variable domain DVKVTQSSRYLVKRTGEKVFLECVQDMDHENMFWYRQDPGLGLRLIYFSYDVKMKEKGDIPEGYSVSREKKERFSLILESASTNQTSMYLCASSDNSPLHFGNGTRLTVT.

In the case of this clonotype: A read error may account for a junction end that differs from germline. The V call is TRBV6-5, the J call TRBJ2-3, with 9 bases identical to TRBD2. CDR3 length: 16 residues. The germline CDR1 and CDR2 sequences are MNHEY and SVGAGI. CDR3 nucleotide sequence: TGTGCCAGCAGTTACTCTCAGACTAGCGGCATAGATAGGCAGTATTTT. Translating it yields CASSYSQTSGIDRQYF.

This clonotype was seen a few times. The junction and the germline gene differ at one end; a read error may be behind it. The rearrangement joins TRBV11-2 to TRBJ2-1, with 15 positions matching TRBD2. CDR1 is SGHAT and CDR2 is FQNNGV in the germline V gene. The length of the CDR3 is 15 residues. The CDR3 spells CTSSPGLAGGYEQFF. For the CDR3, the DNA is TGTACCAGCAGCCCGGGACTAGCGGGAGGCTATGAGCAGTTCTTC.

On this clonotype itself: Germline and junction disagree at one end, which may indicate a read error. The CDR3 here is CASTVEAGANYSYTF. The CDR3 nucleotides are TGTGCCAGCACTGTCGAGGCAGGGGCTAACTATAGCTACACCTTC. The rearrangement uses TRBV6-4 and TRBJ1-2; perhaps TRBD1 as D (6 bases). The CDR3 contains 15 residues. Germline V gives CDR1 MRHNA, CDR2 SNTAGT.

The table lists this clonotype with a few counts. The chain employs TRBV20-1 and TRBJ2-7, with a possible D match to TRBD2 (7 bases). Trimming cost V 6 bases and J 0 bases, with 15 bases left between them. CDR3 size: 14 residues. The germline V gene encodes CDR1 DFQATT and CDR2 SNEGSKA (reference sequence). Here the CDR3 reads CSANKGGTSYEQYF. The CDR3 DNA is TGCAGTGCCAACAAGGGGGGGACCTCCTACGAGCAGTACTTC.

The genes are TRBV28 and TRBJ2-7; 9 bases are shared with TRBD1. J gave up 13 bases and V 5 bases, and 18 bases lay outside the gene matches. The CDR3 is 15 residues long. CDR1 is MDHEN and CDR2 is SYDVKM in the germline V gene. This chain's CDR3 is CASSNNRGQKDELYF. In DNA form, the CDR3 reads TGTGCCAGCAGTAATAACAGGGGGCAAAAGGACGAGCTATACTTC.

This clonotype was seen many times. CDR3 coding DNA: TGTGCCAGCATCGCGACAGAGCCCACTGAGGGCACAGATACGCAGTATTTT. This translates into CASIATEPTEGTDTQYF. The V gene is TRBV28, the J gene TRBJ2-3, with D perhaps TRBD1 (5 bases). Trimming took off 7 bases at V and 1 base at J, with 21 bases between the two ends. Germline CDR1 MDHEN, CDR2 SYDVKM. There are 17 residues in the CDR3.

To note about this clonotype: This CDR3 is missing its conserved last phenylalanine or tryptophan, likely due to a read error. The rearrangement uses TRBV29-1 and TRBJ2-1; tentatively, D is TRBD2 (5 bases). CDR1 is SQVTM and CDR2 is ANQGSEA in the germline V gene. V lost 7 bases and J lost 5, with 12 bases in between. This CDR3 contains 12 residues. The DNA of the CDR3 is TGCAGCGGTGAGTGGGGAGACAATGAGCAGTTCTTG. Translation: CSGEWGDNEQFL.

This clonotype was observed a single time. A junction boundary mismatches the germline segment, possibly from a read error. The chain uses TRBV11-3 and TRBJ2-7; D is unresolved. Germline loops: CDR1 SGHNT, CDR2 YENEEA. This CDR3 region has 14 residues. CDR3 sequence (DNA): TGTGCCTGCAGCTACCTAGGGTGGTCCTACGAGCAGTACTTC. Its protein is CACSYLGWSYEQYF.

This clonotype was recorded at least ten times. The chain links TRBV6-6 to TRBJ2-5; D possibly corresponds to TRBD2 (6 bases). Germline lookup yields CDR1 MNHNY and CDR2 SVGAGI (reference sequence). V was cut by 6 bases and J by 2 bases, with 10 bases left in between. The CDR3 is 13 amino acids. The CDR3 loop is CASSRDLQETQYF. Here the CDR3 DNA reads TGTGCCAGCAGCCGGGACTTACAAGAGACCCAGTACTTC.

With regard to this clonotype: A clone one base away is much larger, so this may be a read error. The CDR3 spells CVSSSQGQPANYGYTF. The CDR3 DNA sequence: TGTGTCAGCAGTAGCCAAGGTCAGCCTGCTAACTATGGCTACACCTTC. The chain combines TRBV6-1 with TRBJ1-2; D is uncertain. This CDR3 comprises 16 residues. The germline V gene has CDR1 MNHNS and CDR2 SASEGT.

A remark on this clonotype: Germline and junction disagree at one end, which may indicate a read error. This sequence joins TRBV7-2 and TRBJ2-7; a possible D gene is TRBD1 (5 bases). The CDR3 extends over 14 amino acids. In germline, CDR1 is SGHTA, CDR2 FQGNSA. The CDR3 DNA sequence: TGTGCCAGCAGCCCCTTAGGGGCCTCCCACGAGCAGTACTTC. It yields the protein CASSPLGASHEQYF.

Points on this clonotype: The junction departs from germline at one end; a sequencing error may be responsible. The J gene is TRBJ2-1, the V gene TRBV14; tentative D call: TRBD2 (6 bases). The CDR3 is 18 amino acids. Germline V gene sequence: CDR1 SGHDN, CDR2 FVKESK. The CDR3 region is CAGSQGGRWGSSYNEQFF. CDR3 nucleotides: TGTGCCGGCAGCCAGGGAGGACGGTGGGGGAGCTCCTACAATGAGCAGTTCTTC.

The CDR3 DNA reads as TGCAGTGCTAGGGACGGGGGGCAGGGGACTGAAGCTTTCTTT. It encodes CSARDGGQGTEAFF. The gene calls are TRBV20-1 and TRBJ1-1; D might be TRBD1 (6 bases). Trimming shortened V by 3 bases and J by 5 bases, and 16 bases separated the two germline ends. In germline, CDR1 is DFQATT, CDR2 SNEGSKA (reference sequence). This CDR3 region has 14 residues.

V and J are TRBV6-1 and TRBJ1-5, with TRBD1 identical over 11 bases. This CDR3 has 17 residues. Germline V gene sequence: CDR1 MNHNS, CDR2 SASEGT. V trimming: 2 bases; J trimming: 5 bases; junction bases outside the gene matches: 8. CDR3 residues: CASSETVGQGGYQPQHF. Here the CDR3 DNA reads TGTGCCAGCAGTGAAACGGTGGGACAGGGGGGGTATCAGCCCCAGCATTTT.

This clonotype was counted only a few times. A single base separates this from a much larger clone, so it may be a read error. J is TRBJ2-1 and V is TRBV20-1, with D maybe TRBD1 (6 bases). Germline V gene data show CDR1 as DFQATT and CDR2 as SNEGSKA (reference sequence). V lost 0 bases and J 4 bases, leaving 13 bases between the germline ends. CDR3 length: 15 residues. This CDR3 is CSARDSGQRYNEQFF. Written as DNA, the CDR3 is TGCAGTGCTAGAGACTCGGGACAACGGTACAATGAGCAGTTCTTC.

Concerning this clonotype itself: The CDR3 does not close with the conserved phenylalanine or tryptophan, likely indicating a read error. The chain joins TRBV5-1 to TRBJ2-3, with 10 bases identical to TRBD2. After removal of 4 bases from V and 9 bases from J, the junction contained 11 bases not matched to a gene. The germline V gene encodes CDR1 SGHRS and CDR2 YFSETQ. There are 15 residues in the CDR3. The CDR3 is CASSLPSGGTDTQYS. CDR3 coding DNA: TGCGCCAGCAGCCTCCCTAGCGGGGGCACGGACACGCAGTATTCT.

Concerning this clonotype itself: The conserved phenylalanine or tryptophan is not found at the CDR3 terminus, so this likely reflects a read error. The V and J genes are TRBV29-1 and TRBJ2-7; weak D call: TRBD1 (6 bases). Germline V gene lookup returns CDR1 SQVTM and CDR2 ANQGSEA. The CDR3 has 17 amino acids. The V gene lost 5 bases and the J gene lost 0 bases, with 23 bases spanning the gap. The CDR3 loop is CSVFGTRGHVSSYEQYY. Here the CDR3 DNA reads TGCAGCGTTTTTGGGACAAGGGGCCATGTGAGCTCCTACGAGCAGTACTAC.

As for this clonotype: Relative to the germline gene, one junction end is altered; a read error may explain this. The chain links TRBV19 to TRBJ2-1; D unclear. Germline loops: CDR1 LNHDA, CDR2 SQIVND (reference sequence). This CDR3 is built from 14 residues. The CDR3 sequence: CASNIRRVCNERFF. The DNA of the CDR3 is TGTGCCAGTAATATTCGGCGAGTATGCAATGAGCGGTTCTTC.